This T cell receptor beta chain was captured by sequencing in a study of blood T cell repertoires in COVID-19. The table came from immunoSEQ multiplex PCR; TCRdb's copy has only in-frame clones and leaves some out. Seen here are 250,000 to 350,000 clones, around 91% observed once, and the top ten hold approximately 12%. The CDR3 runs to 17 residues. Germline loops: CDR1 SGHDN, CDR2 FVKESK. The V end was cut by 1 base, the J end by 7 bases, with 20 bases between. The sequenced sample consisted of peripheral blood. The clonotype comes from a woman aged 60-75 years with acute or convalescent COVID-19. The chain uses TRBV14 and TRBJ2-4; a weak D match, TRBD2 (7 bases). CDR3 protein: CASSQGLGGAVRNIQYF. The CDR3, as DNA: TGTGCCAGCAGCCAAGGGTTGGGGGGGGCCGTTCGGAACATTCAGTACTTC.